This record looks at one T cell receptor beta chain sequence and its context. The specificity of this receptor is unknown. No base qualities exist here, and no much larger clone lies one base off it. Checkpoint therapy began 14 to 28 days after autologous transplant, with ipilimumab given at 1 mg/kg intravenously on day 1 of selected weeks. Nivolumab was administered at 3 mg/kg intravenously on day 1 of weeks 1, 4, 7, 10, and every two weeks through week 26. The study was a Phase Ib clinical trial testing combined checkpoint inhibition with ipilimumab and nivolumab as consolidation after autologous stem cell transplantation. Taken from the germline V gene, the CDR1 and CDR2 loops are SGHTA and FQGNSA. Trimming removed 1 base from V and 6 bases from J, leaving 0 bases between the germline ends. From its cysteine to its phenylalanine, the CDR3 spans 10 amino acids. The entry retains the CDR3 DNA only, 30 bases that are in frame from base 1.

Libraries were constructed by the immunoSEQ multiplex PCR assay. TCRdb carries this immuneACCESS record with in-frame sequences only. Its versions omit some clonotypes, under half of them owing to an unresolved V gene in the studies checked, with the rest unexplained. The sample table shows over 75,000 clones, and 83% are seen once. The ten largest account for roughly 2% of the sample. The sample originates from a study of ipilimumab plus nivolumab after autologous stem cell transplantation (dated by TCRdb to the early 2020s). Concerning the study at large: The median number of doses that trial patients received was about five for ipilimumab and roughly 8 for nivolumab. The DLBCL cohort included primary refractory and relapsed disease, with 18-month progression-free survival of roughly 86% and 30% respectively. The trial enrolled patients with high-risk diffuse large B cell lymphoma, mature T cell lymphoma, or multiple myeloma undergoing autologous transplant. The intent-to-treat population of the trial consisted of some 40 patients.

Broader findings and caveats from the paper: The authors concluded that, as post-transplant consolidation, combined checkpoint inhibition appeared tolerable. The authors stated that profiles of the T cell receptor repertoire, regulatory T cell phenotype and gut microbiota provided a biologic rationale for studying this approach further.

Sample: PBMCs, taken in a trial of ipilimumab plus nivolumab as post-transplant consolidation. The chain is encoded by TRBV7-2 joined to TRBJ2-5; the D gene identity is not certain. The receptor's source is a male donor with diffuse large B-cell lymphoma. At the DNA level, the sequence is TGTGCCAGCAGCTTAGAGACCCAGTACTTC. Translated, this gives CASSLETQYF.